These T cell receptor beta chains were read from a single sample in a study of regulatory T cells in long-lasting Graves disease. TCRdb re-called the multiplex PCR reads through MiXCR, storing one row per CDR3 protein. The sample comprises some 410,000 distinct CDR3 sequences, roughly 15% of which are singletons, and around 10% rests with the top ten. Separately, the same data were catalogued under a study of T cells in Graves' hyperthyroidism and ophthalmopathy.

The sample in question was peripheral blood mononuclear cells (PBMCs), obtained at new diagnosis, from a patient treated with antithyroid drugs. The receptors stem from a woman in her thirties with Graves disease. Each CDR3 is given without its conserved first and last residue.

TRBJ1-5 TRBV28 ASSTIQGYSNQPQH
TRBJ2-6 TRBV12-3/TRBV12-4 ASTPTQSGANVLT
TRBJ2-7 TRBV7-2 ASSPTSGRSSSYEQY
TRBJ2-3 TRBV11-2 ASRPLAQLTDTQY
TRBJ1-2 TRBV12-3/TRBV12-4 ASRTSHDYGYT
TRBJ1-2 TRBV20-1 SATPGPGGSNYGYT
TRBJ2-1 TRBV27 ASSPPGLANEQF
TRBJ1-2 TRBV2 ASSPLDGVDGYT
TRBJ2-1 TRBV7-3 ASSLLRRGGSSYNEQF
TRBJ2-5 TRBV24-1 ATSDHPGRHQETQY
TRBJ1-1 TRBV3-1 ASSQLTNTEAF
TRBJ2-7 TRBV7-8 ASSFRPGTAVGEQY
TRBJ2-3 TRBV7-8 ASSRGRALDTQY
TRBJ1-2 TRBV3-1 ASSLGDRPWGSLGYT
TRBJ2-1 TRBV28 ASSLTSGTSRYNEQF
TRBJ1-2 TRBV28 ASNLGSLLNYGYT
TRBJ2-7 TRBV7-8 ASSARDTSYEQY
TRBJ2-2 TRBV7-9 ASTDGLAAPGELF